The rows below give T cell receptor beta chains drawn from one sample of a study of CD8+ T cells in alopecia areata. This table comes from immunoSEQ multiplex PCR, and its TCRdb copy is limited to in-frame clones, with some not included. The sample contains under 200,000 clones, around 59% of which appear only once. Source: CD4+ T cells sorted from blood, taken at week 24, from a patient treated with tofacitinib. The receptor set was obtained from a human donor with alopecia areata. The CDR3 runs from the conserved cysteine through the conserved F or W. The D gene is left open where the match is weak. Size tells how often a clone was seen (once, few, many) or the class of an expanded clone, and some rows leave it out.

clone size,J gene,V gene,D gene,CDR3 DNA,CDR3 protein
few,TRBJ2-6,TRBV18,.,TGTGCCAGCTCACCACCTAACTTCTCTGGGGCCAACGTCCTGACTTTC,CASSPPNFSGANVLTF
.,TRBJ2-5,TRBV7-2,.,TGTGCCAGCGCTAATAACCACCGGGAGACCCAGTACTTC,CASANNHRETQYF
.,TRBJ1-2,TRBV30,.,TGTGCCTGGAGTGTACGCCGGGGTGGGGGCTACACCTTC,CAWSVRRGGGYTF
few,TRBJ2-3,TRBV5-4,.,TGTGCCAGCAGCTTGGTGCCAGGGGATACGCAGTATTTT,CASSLVPGDTQYF
.,TRBJ2-1,TRBV27,TRBD1,TGTGCCAGCAGACCACGGACAGGGGGCTACAATGAGCAGTTCTTC,CASRPRTGGYNEQFF
.,TRBJ1-6,TRBV15,.,TGTGCCACCAGCAGAGTTACCGGGAGTTCACCCCTCCACTTT,CATSRVTGSSPLHF
once,TRBJ1-1,TRBV5-1,.,TGCGCCAGCAGCGCAATTAGGGGGACTGAAGCTTTCTTT,CASSAIRGTEAFF
.,TRBJ1-2,TRBV5-1,.,TGCGCCAGCAGCCAGTCAGCCCTAAACGTCTATGGCTACACCTTC,CASSQSALNVYGYTF
few,TRBJ1-2,TRBV5-1,.,TGCGCCAGCAGCTTGAAAGATTATGGCTACACCTTC,CASSLKDYGYTF
few,TRBJ1-6,TRBV10-2,.,TGCGCCAGCAGTGATCTGTATTCACCCCTCCACTTT,CASSDLYSPLHF
once,TRBJ2-7,TRBV10-3,.,TGTGCCATCAGTGAGTCCGGCAGGGACGAGCAGTACTTC,CAISESGRDEQYF
few,TRBJ2-1,TRBV29-1,.,TGCAGCGTTGACGACAGGAGCTCCTACAATGAGCAGTTCTTC,CSVDDRSSYNEQFF
.,TRBJ2-3,TRBV5-1,.,TGCGCCAGCAGCTTATCCGGGCAGAATACGCAGTATTTT,CASSLSGQNTQYF
.,TRBJ1-5,TRBV7-2,.,TGTGCCAGCGGATTGGACGGCGGCCCTCAGCCCCAGCATTTT,CASGLDGGPQPQHF
.,TRBJ1-5,TRBV29-1,.,TGCAGCTTTCGACACACCAATCAGCCCCAGCATTTT,CSFRHTNQPQHF
.,TRBJ2-1,TRBV18,TRBD1,TGTGCCAGCTCAAGCTTACAGGGGAATGAGCAGCTCTTC,CASSSLQGNEQLF
few,TRBJ2-3,TRBV6-1,TRBD1,TGTGCCAGCAGTGTGGGACAGGGGCTACACACAGATACGCAGTATTTT,CASSVGQGLHTDTQYF